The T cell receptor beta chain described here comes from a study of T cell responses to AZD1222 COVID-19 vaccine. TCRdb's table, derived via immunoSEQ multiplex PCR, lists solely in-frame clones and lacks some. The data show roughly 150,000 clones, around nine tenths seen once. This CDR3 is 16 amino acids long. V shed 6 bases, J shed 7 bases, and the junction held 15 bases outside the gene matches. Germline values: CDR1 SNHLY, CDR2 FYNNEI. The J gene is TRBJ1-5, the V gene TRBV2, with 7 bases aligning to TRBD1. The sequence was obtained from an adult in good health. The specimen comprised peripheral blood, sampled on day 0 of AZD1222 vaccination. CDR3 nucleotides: TGTGCCAGCAGCTTCGGACAGGTCGGCTGGGGGCAGCCCCAGCATTTT. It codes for CASSFGQVGWGQPQHF.